The clone carrying this T cell receptor beta chain was recorded once. The repertoire was sequenced with immunoSEQ multiplex PCR; TCRdb's copy has only in-frame clones and lacks some. Of some 140,000 clones in the sample, approximately 84% are singletons; the top ten hold under 5.5%. This sample was taken from a study of blood T cell repertoires in COVID-19. Cohorts were based on clinical histories the participants reported. The CDR3 length is 15 residues. Trimming at V came to 5 bases and at J to 6 bases, leaving 8 bases not matched to a gene. The germline V gene encodes CDR1 LNHDA and CDR2 SQIVND (reference sequence).

Input material: PBMCs or T cells enriched from blood (not recorded which). The sequence was obtained from a man aged 35 to 55 with acute COVID-19. V is TRBV19 and J is TRBJ2-2, with 8 bases that match TRBD2. CDR3 protein: CASSGSGTRPGELFF. As DNA, the CDR3 is TGTGCCAGTAGTGGATCCGGGACTAGGCCCGGGGAGCTGTTTTTT.